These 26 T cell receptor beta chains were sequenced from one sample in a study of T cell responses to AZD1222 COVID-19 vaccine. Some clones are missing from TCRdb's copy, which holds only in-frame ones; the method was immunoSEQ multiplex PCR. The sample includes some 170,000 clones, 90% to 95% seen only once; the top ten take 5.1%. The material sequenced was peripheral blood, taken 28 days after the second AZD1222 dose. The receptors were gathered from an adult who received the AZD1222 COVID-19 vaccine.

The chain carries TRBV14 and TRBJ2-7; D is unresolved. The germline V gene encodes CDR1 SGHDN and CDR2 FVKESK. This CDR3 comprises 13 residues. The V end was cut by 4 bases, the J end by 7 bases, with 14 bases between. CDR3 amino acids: CASSRLILEEQYF. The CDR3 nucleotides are TGTGCCAGCAGCCGGTTAATTCTCGAGGAGCAGTACTTC.

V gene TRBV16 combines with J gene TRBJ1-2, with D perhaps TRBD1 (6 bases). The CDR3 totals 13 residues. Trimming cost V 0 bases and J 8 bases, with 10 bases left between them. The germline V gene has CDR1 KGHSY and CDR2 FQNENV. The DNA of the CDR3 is TGTGCCAGCAGCCAATCAAGAGGGGGAGGCTACACCTTC. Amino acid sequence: CASSQSRGGGYTF.

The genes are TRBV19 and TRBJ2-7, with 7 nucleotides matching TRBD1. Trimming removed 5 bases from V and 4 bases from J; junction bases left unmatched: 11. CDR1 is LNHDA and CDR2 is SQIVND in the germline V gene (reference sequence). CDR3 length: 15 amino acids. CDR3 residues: CASSRFRDRSYEQYF. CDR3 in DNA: TGTGCCAGTAGTCGGTTCCGGGACAGAAGTTACGAGCAGTACTTC.

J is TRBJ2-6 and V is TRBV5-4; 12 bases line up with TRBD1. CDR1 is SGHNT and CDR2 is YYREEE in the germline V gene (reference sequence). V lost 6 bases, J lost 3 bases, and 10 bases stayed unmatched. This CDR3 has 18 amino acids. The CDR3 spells CASTNRDRGLGGANVLTF. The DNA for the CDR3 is TGTGCCAGCACCAACCGGGACAGGGGGCTAGGTGGGGCCAACGTCCTGACTTTC.

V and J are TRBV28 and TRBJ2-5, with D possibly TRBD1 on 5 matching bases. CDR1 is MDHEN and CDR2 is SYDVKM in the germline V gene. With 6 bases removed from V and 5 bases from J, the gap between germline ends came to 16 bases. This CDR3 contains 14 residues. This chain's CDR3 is CASSLFRVQETQYF. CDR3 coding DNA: TGTGCCAGCAGCCTCTTCAGGGTCCAGGAGACCCAGTACTTC.

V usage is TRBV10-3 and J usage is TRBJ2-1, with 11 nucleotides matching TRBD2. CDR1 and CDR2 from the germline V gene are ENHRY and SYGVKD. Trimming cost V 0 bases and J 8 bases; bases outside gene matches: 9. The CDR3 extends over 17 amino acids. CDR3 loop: CAISESLTSGSIHEQFF. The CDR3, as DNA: TGTGCCATCAGTGAGTCCCTAACTAGCGGGAGTATCCATGAGCAGTTCTTC.

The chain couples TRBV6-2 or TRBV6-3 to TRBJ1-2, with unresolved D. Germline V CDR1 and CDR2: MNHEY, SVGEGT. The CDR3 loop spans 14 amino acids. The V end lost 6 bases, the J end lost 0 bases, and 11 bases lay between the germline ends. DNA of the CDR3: TGTGCCAGCAGCCCCTCGGGAGCTAACTATGGCTACACCTTC. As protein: CASSPSGANYGYTF.

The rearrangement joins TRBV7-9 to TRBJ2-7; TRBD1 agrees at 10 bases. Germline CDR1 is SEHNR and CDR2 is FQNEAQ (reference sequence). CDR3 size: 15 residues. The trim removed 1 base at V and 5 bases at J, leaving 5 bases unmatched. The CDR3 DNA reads TGTGCCAGCAGCTTAGGGACAGGGGGTCAGGACGAGCAGTACTTC. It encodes CASSLGTGGQDEQYF.

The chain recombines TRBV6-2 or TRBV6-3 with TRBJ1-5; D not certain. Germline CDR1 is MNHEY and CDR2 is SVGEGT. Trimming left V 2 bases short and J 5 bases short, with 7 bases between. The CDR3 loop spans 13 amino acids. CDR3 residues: CASSYQWYQPQHF. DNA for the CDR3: TGTGCCAGCAGTTACCAGTGGTATCAGCCCCAGCATTTT.

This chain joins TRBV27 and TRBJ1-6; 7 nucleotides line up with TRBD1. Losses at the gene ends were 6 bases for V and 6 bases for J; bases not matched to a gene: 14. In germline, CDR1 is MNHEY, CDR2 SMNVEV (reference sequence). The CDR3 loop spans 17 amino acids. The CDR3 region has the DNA TGTGCCAGCAGCCTGAACCCTGACAGGGCTGTTAATTCACCCCTCCACTTT. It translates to CASSLNPDRAVNSPLHF.

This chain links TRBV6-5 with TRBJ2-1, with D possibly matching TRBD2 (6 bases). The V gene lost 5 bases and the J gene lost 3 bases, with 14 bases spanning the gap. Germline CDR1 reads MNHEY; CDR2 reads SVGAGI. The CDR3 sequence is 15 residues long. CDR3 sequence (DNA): TGTGCCAGCAGTCCTGGACTAACGATCTACAATGAGCAGTTCTTC. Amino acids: CASSPGLTIYNEQFF.

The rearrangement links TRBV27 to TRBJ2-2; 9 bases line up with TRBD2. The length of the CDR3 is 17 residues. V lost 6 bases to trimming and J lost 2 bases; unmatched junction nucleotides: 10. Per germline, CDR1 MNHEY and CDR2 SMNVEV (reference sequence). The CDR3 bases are TGTGCCAGCAGCCAAAAACTGGGACTAGCAAACACCGGGGAGCTGTTTTTT. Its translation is CASSQKLGLANTGELFF.

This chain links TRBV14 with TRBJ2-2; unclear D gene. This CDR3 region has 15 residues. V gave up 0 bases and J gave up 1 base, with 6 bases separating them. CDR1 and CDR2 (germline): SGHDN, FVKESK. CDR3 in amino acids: CASSQEYRNTGELFF. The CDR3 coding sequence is TGTGCCAGCAGCCAAGAATATCGGAACACCGGGGAGCTGTTTTTT.

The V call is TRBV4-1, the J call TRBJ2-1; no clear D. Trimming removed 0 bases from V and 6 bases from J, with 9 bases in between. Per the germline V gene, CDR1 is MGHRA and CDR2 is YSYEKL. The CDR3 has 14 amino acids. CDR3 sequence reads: CASSQEGNSNEQFF. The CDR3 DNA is TGCGCCAGCAGCCAAGAAGGGAATAGCAATGAGCAGTTCTTC.

CDR3 in DNA: TGTGCCAGTAGTTTGACGGCAGCAACTAATGAAAAACTGTTTTTT. It specifies CASSLTAATNEKLFF. This chain connects TRBV19 to TRBJ1-4; D unresolved. Trimming left V 5 bases short and J 0 bases short, with 10 bases between. The CDR3 totals 15 residues. Looked up from germline, CDR1 is LNHDA and CDR2 is SQIVND (reference sequence).

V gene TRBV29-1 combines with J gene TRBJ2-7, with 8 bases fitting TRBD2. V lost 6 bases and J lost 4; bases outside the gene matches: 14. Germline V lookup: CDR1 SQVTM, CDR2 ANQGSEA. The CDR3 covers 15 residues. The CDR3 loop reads CSVTPSGSFAYEQYF. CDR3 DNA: TGCAGCGTCACCCCTAGCGGGTCTTTTGCTTACGAGCAGTACTTC.

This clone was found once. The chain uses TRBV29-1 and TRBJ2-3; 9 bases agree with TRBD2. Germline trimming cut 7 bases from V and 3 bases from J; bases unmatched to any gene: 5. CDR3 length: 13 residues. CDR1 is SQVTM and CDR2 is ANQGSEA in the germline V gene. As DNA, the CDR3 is TGCAGCGCCGGCGGGAGGGGAACAGATACGCAGTATTTT. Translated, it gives CSAGGRGTDTQYF.

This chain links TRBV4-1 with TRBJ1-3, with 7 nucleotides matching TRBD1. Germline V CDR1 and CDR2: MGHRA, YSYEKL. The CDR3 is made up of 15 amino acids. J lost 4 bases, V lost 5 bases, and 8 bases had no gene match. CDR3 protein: CASSSHRGQGNTIYF. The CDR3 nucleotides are TGCGCCAGCAGCTCTCACAGGGGCCAAGGAAACACCATATATTTT.

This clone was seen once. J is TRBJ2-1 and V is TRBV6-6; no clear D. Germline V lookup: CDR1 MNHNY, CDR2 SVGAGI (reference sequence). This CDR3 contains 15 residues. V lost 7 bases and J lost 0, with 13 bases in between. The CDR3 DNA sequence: TGTGCCAGCACCCAACCAGGACGCTCCTACAATGAGCAGTTCTTC. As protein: CASTQPGRSYNEQFF.

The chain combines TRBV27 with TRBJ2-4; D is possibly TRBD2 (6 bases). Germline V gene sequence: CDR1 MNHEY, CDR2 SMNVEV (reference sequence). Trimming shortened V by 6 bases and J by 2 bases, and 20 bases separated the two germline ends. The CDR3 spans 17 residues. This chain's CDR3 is CASSKVAVHISKNIQYF. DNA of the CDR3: TGTGCCAGCAGCAAGGTAGCGGTACATATCTCCAAAAACATTCAGTACTTC.

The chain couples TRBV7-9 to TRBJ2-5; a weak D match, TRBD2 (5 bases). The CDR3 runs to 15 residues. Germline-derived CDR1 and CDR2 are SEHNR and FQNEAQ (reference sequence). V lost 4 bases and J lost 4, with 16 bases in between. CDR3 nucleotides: TGTGCCAGCAGCTCCCTGGTCGAGGGAGCAGAGACCCAGTACTTC. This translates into CASSSLVEGAETQYF.

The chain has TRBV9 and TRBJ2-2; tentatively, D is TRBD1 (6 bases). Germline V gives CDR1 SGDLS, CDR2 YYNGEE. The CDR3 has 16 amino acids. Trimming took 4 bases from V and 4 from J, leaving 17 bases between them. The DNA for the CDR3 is TGTGCCAGCAGCCCCAAGCCCCAGGGGCGCACCGGGGAGCTGTTTTTT. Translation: CASSPKPQGRTGELFF.

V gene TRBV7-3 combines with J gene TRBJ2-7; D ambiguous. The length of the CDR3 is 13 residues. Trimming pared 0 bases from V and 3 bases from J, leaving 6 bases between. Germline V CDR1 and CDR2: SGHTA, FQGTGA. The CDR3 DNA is TGTGCCAGCAGCTTAACGCCCGGCTACGAGCAGTACTTC. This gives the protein CASSLTPGYEQYF.

The CDR3 nucleotides are TGTGCCAGCAGCCCTAGGAGATCTAGCACAGATACGCAGTATTTT. Amino acids: CASSPRRSSTDTQYF. The chain joins TRBV7-3 to TRBJ2-3; D is unresolved. The V end lost 5 bases, the J end lost 0 bases, and 12 bases lay between the germline ends. The CDR3 has 15 residues. Germline assignment: CDR1 SGHTA and CDR2 FQGTGA. Supplemented by reference TRBV7-3 and TRBJ2-3, the full variable domain reads GAGVSQTPSNKVTEKGKYVELRCDPISGHTALYWYRQSLGQGPEFLIYFQGTGAADDSGLPNDRFFAVRPEGSVSTLKIQRTERGDSAVYLCASSPRRSSTDTQYFGPGTRLTVL.

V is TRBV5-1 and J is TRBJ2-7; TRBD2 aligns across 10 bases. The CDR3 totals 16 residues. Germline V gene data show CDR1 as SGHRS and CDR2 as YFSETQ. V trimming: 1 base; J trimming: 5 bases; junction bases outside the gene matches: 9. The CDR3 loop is CASSLSPSGSSNEQYF. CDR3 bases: TGCGCCAGCAGCTTGTCCCCTAGCGGGAGTAGCAACGAGCAGTACTTC.

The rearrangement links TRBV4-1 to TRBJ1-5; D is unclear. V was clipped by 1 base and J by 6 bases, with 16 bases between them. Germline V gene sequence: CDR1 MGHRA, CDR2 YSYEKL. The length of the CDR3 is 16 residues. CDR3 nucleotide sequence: TGCGCCAGCAGCCAAGGTTCGGCGGGTTTTGTTCAGCCCCAGCATTTT. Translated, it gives CASSQGSAGFVQPQHF.